There are many counts of the clone carrying this TCR beta chain. The antigen is unknown. Specified time point: sample taken at primary tumor resection. The donors comprised about 69 untreated early-stage non-small cell lung cancer patients. Researchers sequenced whole RNA taken from tumor, nontumor lung or frozen PBMC without sorting. The data were taken from a study of spatial heterogeneity in lung cancer. Study-wide context: Beta-chain sequences were consistently detected more often than alpha-chain sequences.

Study outcomes and limitations: In blood, ubiquitous expanded tumor TCRs appeared more at resection than follow-up.

Each CDR3 protein is one row after TCRdb ran MiXCR on the 5' RACE reads. This repertoire shows 60,000 to 75,000 distinct CDR3 sequences, 6.3% found once; its top ten account for 14% to 15%. CDR1 DFQATT and CDR2 SNEGSKA come from the germline V gene (reference sequence). The CDR3 runs 14 residues. V shed 5 bases, J shed 3 bases, and the junction held 7 bases outside the gene matches. The material was PBMCs, obtained at surgery. The TCR originated in a female donor with early-stage non-small cell lung cancer. The rearrangement joins TRBV20-1 to TRBJ2-1; 7 bases are shared with TRBD2. Here the CDR3 reads CSAESGKNYNEQFF. The CDR3, as DNA: TGCAGTGCTGAGAGCGGGAAGAACTACAATGAGCAGTTCTTC.